This T cell receptor (beta chain) was found in a study of T-cell memory formation after mild COVID-19 (dated by TCRdb to the early 2020s). Context from the whole study: TCR sequence clusters from the two donors were largely donor specific. Longitudinal TCRalpha and TCRbeta repertoire sequencing tracked T-cell clones expanding and contracting after mild COVID-19 in two donors. The cohort comprised two young, previously healthy adult volunteers, one female and one male. General findings and caveats noted by the study authors: Contracting CD4+ clones were located mainly in the CM and EM memory subsets, whereas CD8+ clones were found to be enriched in EMRA. Clones contracting from day 15 to 85 had balanced CD4/CD8 phenotypes, while a second wave expanding from day 15 to 37 was biased towards CD4+. Some responding clones were detected in pre-infection memory, suggesting pre-existing cross-reactive memory T cells joined the SARS-CoV-2 response. Only a couple of mild cases were covered by the study, and larger cohorts that include severe cases with pre-infection samples were considered necessary. SARS-CoV-2 specificity was not confirmed for the second-wave clones peaking on day 37.

Ficoll-Paque density gradient centrifugation was the method used to isolate PBMCs. The CDR3 runs 15 amino acids, cysteine and phenylalanine included. The read is trimmed to its CDR3 DNA, 45 bases read in frame from base 1. The CDR1 and CDR2 encoded by the germline V gene are LGHNA and YSLEER. TCRdb records Illumina NovaSeq 6000 as the sequencer. TCRalpha and TCRbeta cDNA libraries were built by 5'RACE with constant-segment primers, adding sample barcodes and unique molecular identifiers. Trizol reagent was used to extract RNA from every sample. Library amplification was performed in two PCR steps, and a second sample barcode and Illumina TruSeq adapters were introduced in the second step. Sequencing of the libraries was done on an Illumina NovaSeq, producing 2 x 150 bp paired-end reads. The authors' analysis ran thus. With migec v1.2.7, reads were demultiplexed and then collapsed into UMI-guided consensus sequences. With mixcr v2.1.11, UMI consensuses were aligned to TRA and TRB V and J templates and assembled into clonotypes. A clonotype was counted as expanded or contracted only when both edgeR and NoisET called the clonotype significant, with the noise models trained on biological replicates. For edgeR calls, the thresholds were a false discovery rate-adjusted p below 0.01 and a log2 fold-change of 1. As an exploratory analysis of dynamics, PCA with hierarchical clustering was applied to max-normalized trajectories of the 1000 most abundant clonotypes. Each responding clone was given a CD4 or CD8 phenotype based on the CD4+ and CD8+ repertoires, which had been sequenced separately. Starting from the raw public reads, TCRdb applied fastp trimming at Q25, assembled clones with MiXCR and retained in-frame beta chains. Rows with one shared CDR3 protein collapse into an entry with the most common genes and DNA. None of the V and J calls come from the authors' own analysis; TCRdb made them. This sample holds about 160,000 distinct CDR3 sequences; roughly a third were observed only once. The top ten hold around 12% of the sample.

This clonotype turned up a few times. What this receptor recognizes is not known. Germline and junction disagree at one end, which may indicate a read error. The sequence joins TRBV4-3 to TRBJ2-7, with TRBD2 as a weak D call on 5 bases. The sequencing sample was made of PBMCs or a T cell subset sorted from them (not recorded which). The sequence came from an adult woman who had mild COVID-19 (a few samples of this study predate the infection). The sample titles of this study are shuffled in the database, so cell type and time point are left out; the donor was told from shared clones. The nucleotide sequence is TGCGCCAGCAGCCAAGGAGGGTACGGCTCCGACGAGCAGTACTTC. It translates to CASSQGGYGSDEQYF.